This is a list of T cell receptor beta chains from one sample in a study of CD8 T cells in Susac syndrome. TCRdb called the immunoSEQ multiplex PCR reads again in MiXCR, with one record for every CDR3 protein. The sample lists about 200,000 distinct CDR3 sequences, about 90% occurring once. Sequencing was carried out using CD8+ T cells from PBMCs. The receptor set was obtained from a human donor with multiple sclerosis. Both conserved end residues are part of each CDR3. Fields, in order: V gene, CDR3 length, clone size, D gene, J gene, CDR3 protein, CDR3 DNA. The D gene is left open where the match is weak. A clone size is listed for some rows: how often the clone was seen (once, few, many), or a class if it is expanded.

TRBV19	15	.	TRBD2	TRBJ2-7	CASSPRTSDSYEQYF	TGTGCCAGTAGTCCTCGGACTAGCGATTCCTACGAGCAGTACTTC
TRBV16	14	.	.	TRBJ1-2	CASSQWGTRNGYTF	TGTGCCAGCAGCCAATGGGGGACGAGGAACGGCTACACCTTC
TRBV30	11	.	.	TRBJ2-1	CAWSFSNEQFF	TGTGCCTGGAGTTTCTCGAATGAGCAGTTCTTC
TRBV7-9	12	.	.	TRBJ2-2	CASTQGSGELFF	TGTGCCAGCACCCAAGGGTCCGGGGAGCTGTTTTTT
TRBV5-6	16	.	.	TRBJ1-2	CASSLGGGALRYGYTF	TGTGCCAGCAGCTTGGGAGGGGGTGCCCTTCGATATGGCTACACCTTC
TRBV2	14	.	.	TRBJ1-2	CASSEADNIGGYTF	TGTGCCAGCAGTGAGGCGGACAATATTGGGGGCTACACCTTC
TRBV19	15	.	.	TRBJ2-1	CASRLGGHPYNEQFF	TGTGCCAGTAGACTAGGGGGGCACCCCTACAATGAGCAGTTCTTC
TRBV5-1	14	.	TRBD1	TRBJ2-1	CASSLALGGDEQFF	TGCGCCAGCAGCTTGGCCCTAGGGGGCGATGAGCAGTTCTTC
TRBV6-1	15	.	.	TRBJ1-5	CASNAPDLSNQPQHF	TGTGCCAGCAATGCCCCAGACCTTAGCAATCAGCCCCAGCATTTT
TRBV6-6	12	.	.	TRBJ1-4	CASSYEVEKLFF	TGTGCCAGCAGTTACGAAGTCGAAAAACTGTTTTTT
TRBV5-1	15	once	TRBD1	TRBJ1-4	CASSLGTGYEEKLFF	TGCGCCAGCAGCTTGGGGACAGGGTATGAGGAAAAACTGTTTTTT
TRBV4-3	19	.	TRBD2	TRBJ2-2	CASSQDIGSGAPPVGELFF	TGCGCCAGCAGCCAAGATATCGGGAGCGGGGCCCCTCCGGTCGGGGAGCTGTTTTTT
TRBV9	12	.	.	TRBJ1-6	CASSVGNSPLHF	TGTGCCAGCAGCGTAGGGAATTCACCCCTCCACTTT
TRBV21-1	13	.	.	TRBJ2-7	CASSDRDCDEQYF	TGTGCCAGCAGCGACAGGGATTGCGACGAGCAGTACTTC
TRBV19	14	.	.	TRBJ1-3	CASSAGALGNTIYF	TGTGCCAGTAGTGCGGGGGCGCTTGGAAACACCATATATTTT
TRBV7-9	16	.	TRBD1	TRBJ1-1	CASSTNRGRVDTEAFF	TGTGCCAGCAGCACCAACAGGGGGCGCGTAGACACTGAAGCTTTCTTT
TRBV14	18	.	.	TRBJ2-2	CASSHRLPGGIGTGELFF	TGTGCCAGCAGCCACCGTCTTCCGGGCGGGATTGGCACCGGGGAGCTGTTTTTT
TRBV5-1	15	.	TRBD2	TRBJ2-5	CASSLSSGGGETQYF	TGCGCCAGCAGCCTGTCTAGCGGGGGTGGAGAGACCCAGTACTTC
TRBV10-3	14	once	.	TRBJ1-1	CAISERGVYTEAFF	TGTGCCATCAGTGAGCGGGGAGTGTACACTGAAGCTTTCTTT
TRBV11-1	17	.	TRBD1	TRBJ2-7	CASSRLPGTGNSYEQYF	TGTGCCAGCAGCCGCCTCCCCGGGACAGGGAACTCCTACGAGCAGTACTTC
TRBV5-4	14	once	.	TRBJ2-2	CASSKDGGTGELFF	TGTGCCAGCAGCAAGGACGGCGGCACCGGGGAGCTGTTTTTT
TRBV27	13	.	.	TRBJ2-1	CASSLSDYNEQFF	TGTGCCAGCAGTTTGAGTGACTACAATGAGCAGTTCTTC
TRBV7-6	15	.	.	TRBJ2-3	CASSLVQGGTDTQYF	TGTGCCAGCAGCTTAGTGCAGGGTGGCACAGATACGCAGTATTTT
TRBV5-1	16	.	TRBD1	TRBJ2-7	CASSSTRDRVSYEQYF	TGCGCCAGCAGCTCGACGCGGGACAGGGTTTCCTACGAGCAGTACTTC
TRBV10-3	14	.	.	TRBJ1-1	CAIRLRAMGTEAFF	TGTGCCATCAGATTGAGGGCGATGGGCACTGAAGCTTTCTTT
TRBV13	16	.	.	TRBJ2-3	CASSSRERFGTDTQYF	TGTGCCAGCAGCTCGAGGGAGCGGTTCGGCACAGATACGCAGTATTTT
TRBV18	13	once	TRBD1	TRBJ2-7	CATRTGSSYEQYF	TGTGCCACCCGGACAGGAAGCTCCTACGAGCAGTACTTC
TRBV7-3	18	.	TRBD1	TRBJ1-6	CASSSSRDRGRSYSPLHF	TGTGCCAGCAGCTCATCCCGGGACAGGGGACGGAGCTATTCACCCCTCCACTTT
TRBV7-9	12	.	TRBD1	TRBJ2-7	CASSGQGFEQYF	TGTGCCAGCAGCGGACAGGGTTTCGAGCAGTACTTC
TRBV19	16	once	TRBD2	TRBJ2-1	CASSIGREGRPPEQFF	TGTGCCAGTAGTATAGGGCGGGAGGGCCGTCCCCCTGAGCAGTTCTTC
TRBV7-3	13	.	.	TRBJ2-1	CASSLYRYNEQFF	TGTGCCAGCAGCCTATACAGATACAATGAGCAGTTCTTC